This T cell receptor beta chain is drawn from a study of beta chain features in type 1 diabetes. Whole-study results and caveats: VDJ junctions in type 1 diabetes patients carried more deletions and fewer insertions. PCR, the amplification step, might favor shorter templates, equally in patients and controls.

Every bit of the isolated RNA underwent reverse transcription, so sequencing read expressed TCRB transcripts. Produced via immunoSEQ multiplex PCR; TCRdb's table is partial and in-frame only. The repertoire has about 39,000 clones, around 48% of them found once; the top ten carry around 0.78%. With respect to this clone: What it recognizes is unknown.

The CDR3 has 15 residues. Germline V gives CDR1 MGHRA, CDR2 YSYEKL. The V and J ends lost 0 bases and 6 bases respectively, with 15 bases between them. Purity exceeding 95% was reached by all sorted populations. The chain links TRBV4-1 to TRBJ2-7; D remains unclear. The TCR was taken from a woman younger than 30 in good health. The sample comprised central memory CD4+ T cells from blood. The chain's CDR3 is CASSQDVAGPLEQYF. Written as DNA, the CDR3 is TGCGCCAGCAGCCAAGATGTCGCAGGTCCACTCGAGCAGTACTTC.